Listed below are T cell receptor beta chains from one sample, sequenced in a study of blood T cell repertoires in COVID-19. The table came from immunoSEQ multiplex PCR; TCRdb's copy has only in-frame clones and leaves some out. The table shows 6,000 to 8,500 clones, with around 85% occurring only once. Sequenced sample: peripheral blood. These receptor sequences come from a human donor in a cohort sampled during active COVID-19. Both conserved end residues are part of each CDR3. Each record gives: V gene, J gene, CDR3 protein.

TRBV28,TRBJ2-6,CASSGPSGVPSGANVLTF
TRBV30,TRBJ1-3,CANGGGLSGNTIYF
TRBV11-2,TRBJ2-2,CASSLAEALSSGELFF
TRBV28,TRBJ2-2,CASSSGTGPTGELFF
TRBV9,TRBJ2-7,CASSVATGGDSYEQYF
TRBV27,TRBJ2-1,CASSLIRELNEQFF
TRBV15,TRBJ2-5,CATSRAGVPGETQYF
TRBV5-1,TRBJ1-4,CASSGGQGMNEKLFF
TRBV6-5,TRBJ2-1,CASKGLAGAGEQFF
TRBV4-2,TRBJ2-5,CASSQDLAGGREETQYF
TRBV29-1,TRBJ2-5,CSVATSGLQETQYF
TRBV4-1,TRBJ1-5,CASSQDPTGGVSNQPQHF
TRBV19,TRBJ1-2,CASSARQYGYTF
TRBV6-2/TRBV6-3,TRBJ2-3,CASSRLAGEGADTQYF
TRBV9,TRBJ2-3,CASSGPRDRGRGTDTQYF
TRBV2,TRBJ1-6,CASTPRRDFNSPLHF
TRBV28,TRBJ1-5,CASSTGRRGYQPQHF
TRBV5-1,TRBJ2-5,CASSLVASGTQETQYF
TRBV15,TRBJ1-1,CATSMDRGLFTEAFF
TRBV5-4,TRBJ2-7,CASSLYRLAGEVEQYF
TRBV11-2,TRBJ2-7,CASSFNSGGFEQYF
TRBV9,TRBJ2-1,CASSAAGSLAGGYNEQFF
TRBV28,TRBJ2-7,CASTGQGPYYEQYF
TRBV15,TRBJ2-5,CATSRGLAGVGETQYF
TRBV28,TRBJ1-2,CASSPAGTHNYGYTF
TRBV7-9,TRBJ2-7,CASSSQDRVYEQYF
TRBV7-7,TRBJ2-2,CALGPNTGELFF
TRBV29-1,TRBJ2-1,CSVGPGGGYNEQFF
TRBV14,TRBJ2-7,CASSQPRSSGETYEQYF
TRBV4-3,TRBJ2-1,CASSQELARNEQFF
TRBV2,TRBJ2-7,CASSGRFGLPADEQYF
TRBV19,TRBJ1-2,CASSIGRIYGYTF
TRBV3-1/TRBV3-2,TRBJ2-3,CARSQGGGRADTQYF
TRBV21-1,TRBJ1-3,CASSWGNSNTIYF
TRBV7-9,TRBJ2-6,CASSSQGGSGANVLTF
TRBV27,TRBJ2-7,CASIAAGSYEQYF
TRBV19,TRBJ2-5,CASSLGGAETSQYF
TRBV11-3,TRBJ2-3,CASTVAGDTDTQYF
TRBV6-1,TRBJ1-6,CASSERQGDNSPLHF
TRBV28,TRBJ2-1,CASRWDRVYNEQFF
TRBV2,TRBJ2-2,CASSLDWEVARELFF
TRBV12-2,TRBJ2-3,CARGEKGDTQYF
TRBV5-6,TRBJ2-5,CASSLNKVTQYF
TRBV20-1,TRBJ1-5,CSASTGGYSNQPQHF
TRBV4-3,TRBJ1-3,CASSHNSGNTIYF
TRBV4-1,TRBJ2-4,CADEQGAKNIQYF
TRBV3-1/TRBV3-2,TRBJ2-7,CASSPPGQYEQYF
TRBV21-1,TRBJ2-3,CASSKGSLADTDTQYF
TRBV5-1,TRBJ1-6,CASSLDQARNSPLHF
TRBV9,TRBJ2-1,CASSVALEYNEQFF
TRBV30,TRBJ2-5,CAWSGGTGVSETQYF
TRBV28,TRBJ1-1,CASRPTAGSKVGTEAFF